Each of the 10 T cell receptor beta chains below was sequenced from the same sample in a study of neoadjuvant nivolumab and ipilimumab in lung cancer. The method was immunoSEQ multiplex PCR; TCRdb's version includes in-frame clones alone and lacks a portion of them. Of around 7,300 clones listed, 85% were seen once; the top ten hold about 6.8%. This sample comprised tumor tissue, obtained after neoadjuvant nivolumab, alone or with ipilimumab, at or shortly before surgery. The receptors stem from an adult with non-small cell lung cancer.

The chain employs TRBV7-8 and TRBJ1-5; the D is unclear. This CDR3 comprises 15 residues. CDR1 and CDR2 (germline): SGHVS, FQNEAQ. Trimming left V 5 bases short and J 5 bases short, with 16 bases between. The chain's CDR3 is CASSPAESWDQPQHF. As DNA, the CDR3 is TGTGCCAGCAGCCCTGCGGAAAGCTGGGATCAGCCCCAGCATTTT. The full variable domain, in which reference TRBV7-8 and TRBJ1-5 provide the parts outside the CDR3, is GAGVSQSPRYKVAKRGQDVALRCDPISGHVSLFWYQQALGQGPEFLTYFQNEAQLDKSGLPSDRFFAERPEGSVSTLKIQRTQQEDSAVYLCASSPAESWDQPQHFGDGTRLSIL.

CDR3 protein: CASSLGTRTTDTQYF. As DNA, the CDR3 is TGTGCCAGCAGCTTAGGGACAAGGACGACAGATACGCAGTATTTT. The chain combines TRBV7-2 with TRBJ2-3; tentatively, D is TRBD1 (5 bases). The length of the CDR3 is 15 residues. CDR1 SGHTA and CDR2 FQGNSA come from the germline V gene. Trimming took off 1 base at V and 3 bases at J, with 11 bases between the two ends.

This rearrangement joins TRBV30 to TRBJ2-3, with D unclear. Germline values: CDR1 GTSNPN, CDR2 SVGIG (reference sequence). The germline V and J ends were trimmed by 6 bases and 2 bases, with 12 bases remaining between them. The CDR3 sequence is 13 residues long. CDR3 coding DNA: TGTGCCTGTGGTCCCGTTCACACAGATACGCAGTATTTT. It specifies CACGPVHTDTQYF.

The chain recombines TRBV5-1 with TRBJ2-7, with a possible D match to TRBD1 (5 bases). The CDR3 is made up of 11 amino acids. Germline V lookup: CDR1 SGHRS, CDR2 YFSETQ. Trimming removed 7 bases from V and 4 bases from J, with 9 bases in between. This CDR3 is CASPKGYEQYF. The DNA of the CDR3 is TGCGCCAGCCCGAAGGGGTACGAGCAGTACTTC. The variable domain in full, with the rest retrieved from reference TRBV5-1 and TRBJ2-7, is KAGVTQTPRYLIKTRGQQVTLSCSPISGHRSVSWYQQTPGQGLQFLFEYFSETQRNKGNFPGRFSGRQFSNSRSEMNVSTLELGDSALYLCASPKGYEQYFGPGTRLTVT.

The chain combines TRBV6-1 with TRBJ2-1; D unclear. V was trimmed by 6 bases and J by 6 bases, leaving 9 bases between them. The CDR3 is 12 amino acids. Germline V gives CDR1 MNHNS, CDR2 SASEGT. For the CDR3, the DNA is TGTGCCAGCAGGTCCATTAGCAATGAGCAGTTCTTC. Translated: CASRSISNEQFF.

In DNA, the CDR3 is TGCGCCAGCACCCCATCCTACACGAACACTGAAGCTTTCTTT. As protein: CASTPSYTNTEAFF. This chain links TRBV5-1 with TRBJ1-1; D is undetermined. The CDR3 sequence is 14 residues long. Trimming removed 6 bases from V and 1 base from J, with 13 bases in between. Germline assignment: CDR1 SGHRS and CDR2 YFSETQ.

The CDR3 region has the DNA TGCGCCAGCAGCTTGGTTCCCGGGACGGCGAACACCGGGGAGCTGTTTTTT. This codes for CASSLVPGTANTGELFF. This chain joins TRBV5-1 and TRBJ2-2; possibly TRBD1 or TRBD2 for D (5 bases each). The germline V gene has CDR1 SGHRS and CDR2 YFSETQ. The V end lost 0 bases, the J end lost 0 bases, and 12 bases lay between the germline ends. This CDR3 contains 17 residues.

The chain couples TRBV4-2 to TRBJ2-3, with 11 bases that match TRBD2. V shed 4 bases, J shed 6 bases, and the junction held 9 bases outside the gene matches. This CDR3 spans 16 amino acids. Germline CDR1 and CDR2: LGHNA and YNFKEQ. Written as DNA, the CDR3 is TGTGCCAGCAGCCCGACCTCTAGCGGGGGGCGGGATACGCAGTATTTT. This gives the protein CASSPTSSGGRDTQYF.

V usage is TRBV5-1 and J usage is TRBJ2-3, with unresolved D. Trimming pared 4 bases from V and 6 bases from J, leaving 15 bases between. CDR1 and CDR2 from the germline V gene are SGHRS and YFSETQ. This CDR3 is built from 14 residues. CDR3 sequence reads: CASSPDDSGDTQYF. In DNA form, the CDR3 reads TGCGCCAGCAGCCCGGACGACTCCGGGGATACGCAGTATTTT.

V gene TRBV5-1 combines with J gene TRBJ1-3, with D perhaps TRBD1 (6 bases). This CDR3 spans 14 amino acids. V was shortened by 4 bases and J by 5 bases, with 13 bases between the two germline ends. Germline loops: CDR1 SGHRS, CDR2 YFSETQ. The CDR3 sequence: CASSPRGIRNTIYF. CDR3 sequence (DNA): TGCGCCAGCAGCCCGAGGGGGATTAGAAACACCATATATTTT.